Below, 32 T cell receptor beta chains from the same sample are listed, as sequenced in a study of brain T cells in children with intractable seizures. Some clones are missing from TCRdb's copy, which holds only in-frame ones; the method was immunoSEQ multiplex PCR. The sample yields 50,000 to 75,000 clones, more than 95% seen once. The sample here was peripheral blood, taken at surgery. The receptors were sampled from a boy less than two years old with focal cortical dysplasia and intractable seizures.

The rearrangement uses TRBV19 and TRBJ2-7; TRBD1 is a possible D gene (5 bases). Germline V lookup: CDR1 LNHDA, CDR2 SQIVND (reference sequence). There are 15 residues in the CDR3. Between the trimmed V and J ends, which lost 1 base and 3 bases, there was a span of 13 bases. CDR3 region: CASSIGQTVFYEQYF. DNA for the CDR3: TGTGCCAGTAGTATAGGACAGACTGTTTTCTACGAGCAGTACTTC.

This chain uses TRBV3-1 (or the pseudogene TRBV3-2) with TRBJ1-2, with D possibly being TRBD1 (5 bases). The CDR3 length is 13 residues. The V end lost 6 bases, the J end lost 2 bases, and 10 bases lay between the germline ends. Germline CDR1 is LGHDT and CDR2 is YNNKEL (reference sequence). CDR3 region: CASSFQGNYGYTF. Here the CDR3 DNA reads TGTGCCAGCAGTTTCCAGGGAAACTATGGCTACACCTTC.

The V and J genes are TRBV10-3 and TRBJ2-7; D tentatively fits TRBD1 or TRBD2 (5 bases each). V was cut by 2 bases and J by 0 bases, with 11 bases left in between. The germline V gene encodes CDR1 ENHRY and CDR2 SYGVKD. The CDR3 length is 15 residues. In DNA, the CDR3 is TGTGCCATCAGTGAGCCGGGACCCCACTCCTACGAGCAGTACTTC. This codes for CAISEPGPHSYEQYF.

This rearrangement joins TRBV2 to TRBJ2-1; 9 nucleotides agree with TRBD2. The CDR3 runs 15 residues. Germline V lookup: CDR1 SNHLY, CDR2 FYNNEI. Trimming removed 8 bases from V and 4 bases from J; junction bases left unmatched: 9. The CDR3 spells CASGRLAEPYNEQFF. In nucleotides, the CDR3 is TGTGCCAGCGGCAGACTAGCGGAACCGTACAATGAGCAGTTCTTC.

This clone came up once. V gene TRBV19 combines with J gene TRBJ1-5, with 7 bases fitting TRBD1. This CDR3 spans 15 amino acids. CDR1 and CDR2 from the germline V gene are LNHDA and SQIVND (reference sequence). J gave up 1 base and V 6 bases, and 6 bases lay outside the gene matches. CDR3 sequence: CASSRGDLSNQPQHF. The CDR3 DNA reads TGTGCCAGTAGCAGGGGGGACCTCAGCAATCAGCCCCAGCATTTT.

V usage is TRBV14 and J usage is TRBJ1-2, with D perhaps TRBD1 (5 bases). This CDR3 has 14 amino acids. V lost 1 base to trimming and J lost 6 bases, with 12 bases between them. Per germline, CDR1 SGHDN and CDR2 FVKESK. As DNA, the CDR3 is TGTGCCAGCAGCCAAGGACAGTTAGGGGATGGCTACACCTTC. Its translation is CASSQGQLGDGYTF.

The V gene is TRBV7-3, the J gene TRBJ2-7; 11 bases line up with TRBD1. Germline V lookup: CDR1 SGHTA, CDR2 FQGTGA. CDR3 length: 15 residues. The V segment lost 5 bases and the J segment 6 bases; nucleotides outside the gene matches: 9. The CDR3 coding sequence is TGTGCCAGCAGCCCAGGGACAGGGGGAGCATCCGAGCAGTACTTC. Translation: CASSPGTGGASEQYF.

This clone appeared a single time. The genes are TRBV5-1 and TRBJ2-3, with 12 bases that match TRBD2. Germline trimming cut 1 base from V and 3 bases from J; bases unmatched to any gene: 6. The germline gives CDR1 SGHRS, CDR2 YFSETQ. The CDR3 contains 17 residues. DNA of the CDR3: TGCGCCAGCAGCTTGCCGACTAGCGGGAGAGGGACAGATACGCAGTATTTT. This translates into CASSLPTSGRGTDTQYF.

The chain combines TRBV3-1 (or the pseudogene TRBV3-2) with TRBJ2-5, with D hard to call. Germline V gene sequence: CDR1 LGHDT, CDR2 YNNKEL (reference sequence). V lost 2 bases and J 1 base, leaving 17 bases between the germline ends. The CDR3 contains 17 residues. CDR3 loop: CASSQRSSWEPQETQYF. CDR3 DNA sequence: TGTGCCAGCAGCCAAAGATCCTCTTGGGAACCCCAAGAGACCCAGTACTTC.

V and J are TRBV14 and TRBJ1-2; the match to TRBD1 covers 7 bases. Looked up from germline, CDR1 is SGHDN and CDR2 is FVKESK. The CDR3 loop spans 16 amino acids. Germline trimming cut 4 bases from V and 5 bases from J; bases unmatched to any gene: 13. This CDR3 reads CASSPFHRQGGYGYTF. The CDR3, as DNA: TGTGCCAGCAGCCCTTTCCACAGACAGGGCGGGTATGGCTACACCTTC. The variable domain in full, with the rest retrieved from reference TRBV14 and TRBJ1-2, is EAGVTQFPSHSVIEKGQTVTLRCDPISGHDNLYWYRRVMGKEIKFLLHFVKESKQDESGMPNNRFLAERTGGTYSTLKVQPAELEDSGVYFCASSPFHRQGGYGYTFGSGTRLTVV.

The rearrangement uses TRBV7-2 and TRBJ1-2; D gene unclear. V lost 2 bases and J 8 bases, leaving 21 bases between the germline ends. Germline-derived CDR1 and CDR2 are SGHTA and FQGNSA. This CDR3 spans 16 amino acids. The CDR3: CASSLTASSLARGYTF. The CDR3 DNA is TGTGCCAGCAGCTTAACAGCTTCATCTTTAGCGCGAGGCTACACCTTC.

V usage is TRBV11-2 and J usage is TRBJ1-3; D remains ambiguous. This CDR3 is 15 amino acids long. Trimming shortened V by 2 bases and J by 4 bases, and 12 bases separated the two germline ends. The V gene's germline CDR1 is SGHAT and CDR2 FQNNGV. The CDR3 sequence: CASSLRAPMGNTIYF. As DNA, the CDR3 is TGTGCCAGCAGCTTAAGGGCGCCGATGGGAAACACCATATATTTT.

This clone was recorded only once. The chain carries TRBV11-2 and TRBJ2-4, with D hard to call. CDR1 is SGHAT and CDR2 is FQNNGV in the germline V gene. The V gene lost 3 bases and the J gene lost 8 bases, with 5 bases spanning the gap. CDR3 length equals 11 residues. The CDR3 region has the DNA TGTGCCAGCAGCTTTATGGACATTCAGTACTTC. As protein: CASSFMDIQYF.

The rearrangement uses TRBV19 and TRBJ1-1; 8 bases fit TRBD1. The V segment lost 5 bases and the J segment 1 base; nucleotides outside the gene matches: 3. From germline, CDR1 is LNHDA and CDR2 SQIVND (reference sequence). The CDR3 loop spans 14 amino acids. In DNA form, the CDR3 reads TGTGCCAGTAGTGTAGGACAGGGGAACACTGAAGCTTTCTTT. It translates to CASSVGQGNTEAFF.

V and J are TRBV7-9 and TRBJ1-3; perhaps TRBD1 as D (5 bases). Looked up from germline, CDR1 is SEHNR and CDR2 is FQNEAQ (reference sequence). CDR3 length equals 16 residues. V shed 2 bases and J shed 0 bases, with 11 bases lying between them. The CDR3 reads CASSLRGEHSGNTIYF. CDR3 bases: TGTGCCAGCAGCTTACGGGGGGAGCACTCTGGAAACACCATATATTTT. Combining the CDR3 with reference TRBV7-9 and TRBJ1-3 gives the whole variable domain DTGVSQNPRHKITKRGQNVTFRCDPISEHNRLYWYRQTLGQGPEFLTYFQNEAQLEKSRLLSDRFSAERPKGSFSTLEIQRTEQGDSAMYLCASSLRGEHSGNTIYFGEGSWLTVV.

This sequence joins TRBV5-5 and TRBJ2-1, with D possibly being TRBD1 (5 bases). CDR3 length equals 12 residues. The ends were cut back, 0 bases at V and 8 bases at J, with 6 bases in the middle. Germline V gene data show CDR1 as SGHKS and CDR2 as YYEKEE (reference sequence). The CDR3 protein is CASSLGGYEQFF. The CDR3 DNA reads TGTGCCAGCAGCTTGGGGGGCTATGAGCAGTTCTTC.

This chain connects TRBV7-6 to TRBJ2-1, with 11 nucleotides matching TRBD1. Germline V gives CDR1 SGHVS, CDR2 FNYEAQ. This CDR3 is 15 amino acids long. After removal of 1 base from V and 10 bases from J, the junction contained 6 bases not matched to a gene. CDR3 in DNA: TGTGCCAGCAGCTTAGGGACAGGGGGCTTGGGAGAGCAGTTCTTC. It is translated as CASSLGTGGLGEQFF.

The chain carries TRBV7-2 and TRBJ1-4; 9 bases align to TRBD1. The CDR3 is 16 amino acids. Germline CDR1 reads SGHTA; CDR2 reads FQGNSA. The junction had 8 bases not matched to a gene; V was cut back by 1 base and J by 8 bases. This chain's CDR3 is CASSLEGQGFGEKLFF. The DNA of the CDR3 is TGTGCCAGCAGCTTAGAGGGACAGGGCTTTGGCGAAAAACTGTTTTTT.

The chain carries TRBV9 and TRBJ2-5; D may correspond to TRBD1 or TRBD2 (5 bases each). The germline V gene encodes CDR1 SGDLS and CDR2 YYNGEE. This CDR3 is 14 amino acids long. Trimming removed 3 bases from V and 2 bases from J, with 11 bases in between. CDR3 residues: CASSGGRKQETQYF. In DNA, the CDR3 is TGTGCCAGCAGCGGGGGACGGAAGCAAGAGACCCAGTACTTC.

The chain combines TRBV27 with TRBJ1-4; TRBD1 matches 9 bases. V lost 6 bases and J lost 6; bases outside the gene matches: 5. The CDR3 spans 14 residues. Germline V CDR1 and CDR2: MNHEY, SMNVEV (reference sequence). DNA of the CDR3: TGTGCCAGCAGCGCCGGGACAGGGTATGAAAAACTGTTTTTT. Protein sequence: CASSAGTGYEKLFF.

The rearrangement links TRBV20-1 to TRBJ2-5; 10 bases fit TRBD2. The CDR3 loop spans 15 amino acids. In germline, CDR1 is DFQATT, CDR2 SNEGSKA (reference sequence). V was pared by 3 bases and J by 3 bases, with 7 bases of the junction left unmatched. The CDR3 DNA follows: TGCAGTGCTAGTTTAGCGGGAGGAAAAAAAGAGACCCAGTACTTC. It specifies CSASLAGGKKETQYF.

V and J are TRBV11-2 and TRBJ2-2; TRBD2 is a possible D gene (6 bases). Germline assignment: CDR1 SGHAT and CDR2 FQNNGV. CDR3 length: 12 amino acids. The germline V and J ends were trimmed by 7 bases and 6 bases, with 9 bases remaining between them. The CDR3 nucleotides read TGTGCCAGCAAGCTAGCGCCCGGGGAGCTGTTTTTT. Encoded protein: CASKLAPGELFF.

V is TRBV19 and J is TRBJ2-6; unclear D gene. The CDR3 has 20 amino acids. CDR1 is LNHDA and CDR2 is SQIVND in the germline V gene (reference sequence). Trimming stripped 3 bases from V and 1 base from J, with 22 bases between. CDR3 residues: CASSIVRSRLGSSGANVLTF. The CDR3 coding sequence is TGTGCCAGTAGTATCGTGAGATCCCGTCTGGGGTCTTCTGGGGCCAACGTCCTGACTTTC.

The gene calls are TRBV7-9 and TRBJ2-5, with D perhaps matching TRBD1 or TRBD2 (5 bases each). V lost 5 bases and J lost 5, with 15 bases in between. The CDR3 has 14 amino acids. The V gene's germline CDR1 is SEHNR and CDR2 FQNEAQ (reference sequence). The CDR3: CASSRGPPRETQYF. Written as DNA, the CDR3 is TGTGCCAGCAGCCGGGGACCGCCGAGGGAGACCCAGTACTTC. Variable domain in full (rest from reference TRBV7-9 and TRBJ2-5): DTGVSQNPRHKITKRGQNVTFRCDPISEHNRLYWYRQTLGQGPEFLTYFQNEAQLEKSRLLSDRFSAERPKGSFSTLEIQRTEQGDSAMYLCASSRGPPRETQYFGPGTRLLVL.

This clone was seen a single time. The chain is built from TRBV6-1 and TRBJ2-5; 8 nucleotides line up with TRBD2. The CDR3 has 14 residues. The V and J ends lost 2 bases and 4 bases, in that order; junction bases with no gene match: 3. The germline CDR1 and CDR2 sequences are MNHNS and SASEGT. CDR3 protein: CASSESLAGETQYF. The CDR3 DNA follows: TGTGCCAGCAGTGAATCCCTAGCGGGAGAGACCCAGTACTTC.

The rearrangement joins TRBV4-3 to TRBJ2-3, with D possibly being TRBD2 (6 bases). Germline CDR1 LGHNA, CDR2 YSLEER. This CDR3 spans 15 amino acids. Between the trimmed V and J ends, which lost 4 bases and 0 bases, there was a span of 11 bases. The CDR3 spells CASSPGSRSTDTQYF. CDR3 DNA: TGCGCCAGCAGCCCCGGGAGTCGTAGCACAGATACGCAGTATTTT.

V usage is TRBV5-3 and J usage is TRBJ2-3; D is undetermined. TRBV5-3 is filed as an ORF, its function uncertain. This CDR3 contains 13 residues. The germline V and J ends were trimmed by 4 bases and 0 bases, with 6 bases remaining between them. The chain's CDR3 is CARSPDSTDTQYF. CDR3 in DNA: TGTGCCAGAAGCCCGGACAGCACAGATACGCAGTATTTT.

The rearrangement uses TRBV3-1 (or the pseudogene TRBV3-2) and TRBJ2-7; no reliable D call. V lost 1 base and J 0 bases, leaving 16 bases between the germline ends. Germline CDR1 LGHDT, CDR2 YNNKEL (reference sequence). CDR3 length: 17 residues. For the CDR3, the DNA is TGTGCCAGCAGCCAAGGTTGGTCTCGGACGGACTCCTACGAGCAGTACTTC. Protein: CASSQGWSRTDSYEQYF.

The chain joins TRBV20-1 to TRBJ2-5; 8 bases align to TRBD2. The CDR3 is made up of 18 amino acids. V was clipped by 3 bases and J by 5 bases; unmatched bases: 20. Germline CDR1 is DFQATT and CDR2 is SNEGSKA (reference sequence). The CDR3 loop is CSASELGASGYKGETQYF. The CDR3 nucleotides read TGCAGTGCTAGTGAATTGGGGGCTAGCGGGTACAAAGGGGAGACCCAGTACTTC.

The table lists this clone with a count of one. V is TRBV25-1 and J is TRBJ2-2; TRBD2 is a possible D gene (5 bases). The CDR3 sequence is 15 residues long. Germline V gene data show CDR1 as MGHDK and CDR2 as SYGVNS. The V end was cut by 2 bases, the J end by 1 base, with 8 bases between. The CDR3 DNA sequence: TGTGCCAGCAGTGAACTCCGGGAGAACACCGGGGAGCTGTTTTTT. Its translation: CASSELRENTGELFF.

The CDR3, as DNA: TGTGCCAGCAGTCAACGGACAGGGGATGGCTACACCTTC. The encoded protein is CASSQRTGDGYTF. This chain joins TRBV12-3 or TRBV12-4 and TRBJ1-2; TRBD1 matches at 9 bases. Trimming took 5 bases from V and 6 from J; bases not matched to a gene: 4. The length of the CDR3 is 13 residues.

This clone was seen a handful of times. This chain links TRBV7-9 with TRBJ2-7, with 7 bases fitting TRBD2. The V segment lost 1 base and the J segment 3 bases; nucleotides outside the gene matches: 9. The germline V gene encodes CDR1 SEHNR and CDR2 FQNEAQ (reference sequence). This CDR3 comprises 16 residues. The CDR3 DNA follows: TGTGCCAGCAGCTTAGTTCTAGGCGGGAGTAACTACGAGCAGTACTTC. Its translation is CASSLVLGGSNYEQYF.